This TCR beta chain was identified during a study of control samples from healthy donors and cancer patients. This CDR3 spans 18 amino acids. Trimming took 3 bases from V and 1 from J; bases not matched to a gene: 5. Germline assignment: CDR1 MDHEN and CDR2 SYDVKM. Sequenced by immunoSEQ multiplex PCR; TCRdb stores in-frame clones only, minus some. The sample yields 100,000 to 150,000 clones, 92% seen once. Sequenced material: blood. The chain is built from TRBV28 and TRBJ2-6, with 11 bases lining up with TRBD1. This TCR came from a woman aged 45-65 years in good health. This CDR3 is CASSFGQGAMSGANVLTF. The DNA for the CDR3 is TGTGCCAGCAGTTTCGGACAGGGGGCTATGTCTGGGGCCAACGTCCTGACTTTC. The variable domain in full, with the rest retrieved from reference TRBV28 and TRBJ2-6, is DVKVTQSSRYLVKRTGEKVFLECVQDMDHENMFWYRQDPGLGLRLIYFSYDVKMKEKGDIPEGYSVSREKKERFSLILESASTNQTSMYLCASSFGQGAMSGANVLTFGAGSRLTVL.